Below, 19 T cell receptor beta chains from the same sample are listed, as sequenced in a study of shared clonotypes between healthy human individuals. Generated by immunoSEQ multiplex PCR, the TCRdb table keeps only in-frame clones and is missing some. The sample holds 1,500,000 or so clones; 96% are singletons and the top ten take 1.2%. The sample consisted of naive CD4+ T cells sorted from blood. Subset indicated: CD45RA+ positively selected. These receptors came from a man aged 25 to 40 in good health.

V is TRBV25-1 and J is TRBJ2-3, with D possibly being TRBD2 (6 bases). The CDR3 spans 13 residues. Germline CDR1 and CDR2: MGHDK and SYGVNS. Trimming took 5 bases from V and 5 from J, leaving 11 bases between them. The CDR3 is CASSPQGGDTQYF. The CDR3 DNA reads TGTGCCAGCAGTCCCCAGGGAGGAGATACGCAGTATTTT.

The V and J genes are TRBV4-3 and TRBJ2-3, with 7 bases fitting TRBD2. Germline V lookup: CDR1 LGHNA, CDR2 YSLEER. The V gene end was trimmed by 2 bases and the J gene end by 6 bases; junction bases not matched to a gene: 8. There are 15 residues in the CDR3. The CDR3, as DNA: TGCGCCAGCAGCCAACGGGACTACCGCTCTGATACGCAGTATTTT. It is translated as CASSQRDYRSDTQYF.

The sample holds one count of this clone. The chain couples TRBV30 to TRBJ1-4; 9 bases match TRBD1. After removal of 4 bases from V and 8 bases from J, the junction contained 5 bases not matched to a gene. The germline CDR1 and CDR2 sequences are GTSNPN and SVGIG (reference sequence). This CDR3 has 13 residues. The CDR3 region is CAWKGQGKEKLFF. As DNA, the CDR3 is TGTGCCTGGAAGGGACAGGGAAAAGAAAAACTGTTTTTT.

This chain connects TRBV6-5 to TRBJ2-1; 10 bases are a match to TRBD2. The trim removed 0 bases at V and 7 bases at J, leaving 6 bases unmatched. The CDR3 runs to 16 residues. The V gene's germline CDR1 is MNHEY and CDR2 SVGAGI. The CDR3 sequence: CASSYSLAGVGNEQFF. DNA of the CDR3: TGTGCCAGCAGTTACTCTCTAGCGGGAGTAGGGAATGAGCAGTTCTTC.

This sequence joins TRBV28 and TRBJ1-1; D gene ambiguous. The CDR3 has 16 residues. V was trimmed by 4 bases and J by 1 base, leaving 16 bases between them. CDR1 is MDHEN, CDR2 SYDVKM, per germline. As DNA, the CDR3 is TGTGCCAGCAGTTCCTCCGGACCCGCTGGGAACACTGAAGCTTTCTTT. Protein: CASSSSGPAGNTEAFF.

This rearrangement joins TRBV4-1 to TRBJ2-3; 11 nucleotides agree with TRBD2. The CDR3 loop spans 16 amino acids. Germline CDR1 MGHRA, CDR2 YSYEKL. V gave up 3 bases and J gave up 2 bases; unmatched junction bases: 4. CDR3 region: CASSHLAGGNTDTQYF. The CDR3 region has the DNA TGCGCCAGCAGCCATTTAGCGGGAGGGAACACAGATACGCAGTATTTT.

The J gene is TRBJ2-7, the V gene TRBV7-3; a weak D match, TRBD1 (5 bases). Germline values: CDR1 SGHTA, CDR2 FQGTGA. Between the trimmed V and J ends, which lost 0 bases and 0 bases, there was a span of 12 bases. The CDR3 spans 16 residues. CDR3 sequence (DNA): TGTGCCAGCAGCTTAACATCGACAGTAAGCTCCTACGAGCAGTACTTC. Translating gives CASSLTSTVSSYEQYF.

V is TRBV9 and J is TRBJ2-7; 12 nucleotides agree with TRBD2. V lost 4 bases, J lost 7 bases, and 9 bases stayed unmatched. This CDR3 is 15 amino acids long. Germline assignment: CDR1 SGDLS and CDR2 YYNGEE. The CDR3 loop is CASSIGLAGSWEQYF. The CDR3 DNA follows: TGTGCCAGCAGCATAGGACTAGCGGGATCGTGGGAGCAGTACTTC. Filled out from reference TRBV9 and TRBJ2-7, the complete variable domain reads DSGVTQTPKHLITATGQRVTLRCSPRSGDLSVYWYQQSLDQGLQFLIQYYNGEERAKGNILERFSAQQFPDLHSELNLSSLELGDSALYFCASSIGLAGSWEQYFGPGTRLTVT.

This chain uses TRBV27 with TRBJ2-4, with D possibly being TRBD1 or TRBD2 (5 bases each). Trimming cost V 1 base and J 8 bases, with 6 bases left between them. The CDR3 is 12 amino acids. CDR1 is MNHEY and CDR2 is SMNVEV in the germline V gene (reference sequence). The CDR3 protein is CASSLLGDIQYF. CDR3 nucleotides: TGTGCCAGCAGTTTATTGGGGGACATTCAGTACTTC.

Notes on this clone: The same CDR3 is also encoded by other DNA sequences in this sample. V and J are TRBV7-3 and TRBJ2-2, with a possible D match to TRBD1 (5 bases). Germline CDR1 SGHTA, CDR2 FQGTGA. The V gene lost 2 bases and the J gene lost 5 bases, with 12 bases spanning the gap. This CDR3 region has 15 residues. In nucleotides, the CDR3 is TGTGCCAGCAGCTTACGGCAGGGTAGGACCGGGGAGCTGTTTTTT. It specifies CASSLRQGRTGELFF.

The J gene is TRBJ1-1, the V gene TRBV15, with D hard to call. V was clipped by 0 bases and J by 0 bases, with 8 bases between them. Germline lookup yields CDR1 LNHNV and CDR2 YYDKDF (reference sequence). The CDR3 sequence is 15 residues long. In DNA, the CDR3 is TGTGCCACCAGCAGAGATCACGCGGTGAACACTGAAGCTTTCTTT. Its translation is CATSRDHAVNTEAFF.

This rearrangement joins TRBV15 to TRBJ2-7; 8 bases fit TRBD1. V dropped 5 bases and J dropped 4; count of bases not matched to a gene: 7. The germline V gene encodes CDR1 LNHNV and CDR2 YYDKDF (reference sequence). CDR3 length: 14 residues. The CDR3, as DNA: TGTGCCACCAGCGTCGACAGGGGACTTTACGAGCAGTACTTC. Protein product: CATSVDRGLYEQYF.

This clone appeared once. This chain links TRBV5-4 with TRBJ2-7, with TRBD2 matching 9 bases. Trimming removed 4 bases from V and 4 bases from J; junction bases left unmatched: 18. The CDR3 has 18 residues. Germline V gene lookup returns CDR1 SGHNT and CDR2 YYREEE (reference sequence). The CDR3 sequence: CASSPRGVSGSKRYEQYF. The CDR3, as DNA: TGTGCCAGCAGCCCCCGGGGGGTTAGCGGGAGTAAACGGTACGAGCAGTACTTC.

The rearrangement joins TRBV19 to TRBJ1-4; D is unresolved. In germline, CDR1 is LNHDA, CDR2 SQIVND (reference sequence). V was cut by 4 bases and J by 0 bases, with 12 bases left in between. CDR3 length: 16 residues. CDR3 sequence: CASSTTRVATNEKLFF. CDR3 coding DNA: TGTGCCAGTAGTACTACGAGAGTAGCAACTAATGAAAAACTGTTTTTT.

This chain links TRBV12-2 with TRBJ2-7; whether TRBD1, the table's D call, matches the DNA was not checked. TRBV12-2 is a known pseudogene. This CDR3 is 15 amino acids long. The CDR3 reads CASRLAGQVLYEQYF. CDR3 DNA sequence: TGTGCAAGTCGCTTAGCGGGACAGGTCTTGTACGAGCAGTACTTC.

The V call is TRBV10-3, the J call TRBJ1-4; 8 bases agree with TRBD1. From germline, CDR1 is ENHRY and CDR2 SYGVKD. Losses at the gene ends were 11 bases for V and 6 bases for J; bases not matched to a gene: 8. CDR3 length: 13 amino acids. CDR3 nucleotides: TGTGCCGTAAGAGGGACAGGAGATGAAAAACTGTTTTTT. It translates to CAVRGTGDEKLFF.

This chain links TRBV10-1 with TRBJ2-7, with TRBD1 identical over 8 bases. J gave up 2 bases and V 4 bases, and 1 base lay outside the gene matches. This CDR3 is built from 13 residues. Germline values: CDR1 WNHNN, CDR2 SYGVQD (reference sequence). CDR3 DNA sequence: TGCGCCAGCAGTGGGACAGGGACCTACGAGCAGTACTTC. It yields the protein CASSGTGTYEQYF.

V usage is TRBV28 and J usage is TRBJ2-7, with D possibly being TRBD2 (6 bases). Trimming shortened V by 6 bases and J by 1 base, and 13 bases separated the two germline ends. The CDR3 has 14 residues. CDR1 is MDHEN, CDR2 SYDVKM, per germline. This chain's CDR3 is CASRLASQSYEQYF. The CDR3 coding sequence is TGTGCCAGCAGGCTAGCGTCCCAATCCTACGAGCAGTACTTC.

This sequence joins TRBV5-1 and TRBJ2-1; D is perhaps TRBD1 (6 bases). This CDR3 has 14 amino acids. Germline CDR1 reads SGHRS; CDR2 reads YFSETQ. The V end was cut by 2 bases, the J end by 5 bases, with 11 bases between. CDR3 loop: CASSFGQTNNEQFF. CDR3 bases: TGCGCCAGCAGCTTCGGACAGACGAACAATGAGCAGTTCTTC.